The 8 T cell receptor beta chains in this list originate from one sample, sequenced in a study of blood T cell repertoires in COVID-19. Sequencing used immunoSEQ multiplex PCR; TCRdb keeps in-frame clones, though not all of them. The table records roughly 150,000 clones, 65% to 85% of them present only once. Sequencing input: peripheral blood. The receptors were sampled from a man between 65 and 85 years old with active or convalescent COVID-19.

The V and J genes are TRBV10-3 and TRBJ2-1; the D gene is possibly TRBD2 (6 bases). Germline V gives CDR1 ENHRY, CDR2 SYGVKD. The CDR3 length is 16 residues. Trimming took 1 base from V and 7 from J, leaving 17 bases between them. CDR3 residues: CAISELGGGIKNEQFF. CDR3 nucleotides: TGTGCCATCAGTGAGTTAGGTGGGGGGATCAAGAATGAGCAGTTCTTC.

This clone appeared a single time. The chain combines TRBV15 with TRBJ2-1; 10 nucleotides align to TRBD1. V was pared by 6 bases and J by 3 bases, with 5 bases of the junction left unmatched. The CDR3 contains 15 residues. Germline V lookup: CDR1 LNHNV, CDR2 YYDKDF (reference sequence). This CDR3 reads CATRKTGGFYNEQFF. The CDR3 DNA reads TGTGCCACCAGGAAGACAGGGGGCTTCTACAATGAGCAGTTCTTC.

The chain links TRBV28 to TRBJ1-5; the D gene is possibly TRBD1 (6 bases). V was pared by 6 bases and J by 0 bases, with 15 bases between. From germline, CDR1 is MDHEN and CDR2 SYDVKM. This CDR3 has 16 residues. CDR3 protein: CASSPEGGNSNQPQHF. DNA of the CDR3: TGTGCCAGCAGCCCTGAGGGGGGGAATAGCAATCAGCCCCAGCATTTT. The complete variable domain, with remaining parts taken from reference TRBV28 and TRBJ1-5, reads DVKVTQSSRYLVKRTGEKVFLECVQDMDHENMFWYRQDPGLGLRLIYFSYDVKMKEKGDIPEGYSVSREKKERFSLILESASTNQTSMYLCASSPEGGNSNQPQHFGDGTRLSIL.

The chain recombines TRBV19 with TRBJ1-5, with 7 bases lining up with TRBD1. V gave up 1 base and J gave up 6 bases; unmatched junction bases: 9. The V gene's germline CDR1 is LNHDA and CDR2 SQIVND (reference sequence). The CDR3 has 16 residues. The CDR3 is CASSIGLHRGGQPQHF. For the CDR3, the DNA is TGTGCCAGTAGTATAGGCCTGCACAGGGGCGGTCAGCCCCAGCATTTT. The full variable domain, completed using reference TRBV19 and TRBJ1-5, is DGGITQSPKYLFRKEGQNVTLSCEQNLNHDAMYWYRQDPGQGLRLIYYSQIVNDFQKGDIAEGYSVSREKKESFPLTVTSAQKNPTAFYLCASSIGLHRGGQPQHFGDGTRLSIL.

The chain has TRBV4-1 and TRBJ2-7; D not resolved. The CDR3 consists of 13 residues. Germline loops: CDR1 MGHRA, CDR2 YSYEKL. Trimming left V 4 bases short and J 3 bases short, with 10 bases between. The CDR3, as DNA: TGCGCCAGCAGCCCATCTGAACTCTACGAGCAGTACTTC. It yields the protein CASSPSELYEQYF.

This clone occurred once. The chain employs TRBV5-1 and TRBJ1-4; D ambiguous. Germline CDR1 reads SGHRS; CDR2 reads YFSETQ. Trimming cost V 1 base and J 6 bases, with 16 bases left between them. This CDR3 has 16 residues. In DNA, the CDR3 is TGCGCCAGCAGCTTGAAGACCGCTTCTGGGCATGAAAAACTGTTTTTT. Amino acids: CASSLKTASGHEKLFF. The variable domain in full, with the rest retrieved from reference TRBV5-1 and TRBJ1-4, is KAGVTQTPRYLIKTRGQQVTLSCSPISGHRSVSWYQQTPGQGLQFLFEYFSETQRNKGNFPGRFSGRQFSNSRSEMNVSTLELGDSALYLCASSLKTASGHEKLFFGSGTQLSVL.

The genes are TRBV19 and TRBJ1-5, with 7 bases aligning to TRBD1. This CDR3 is 14 amino acids long. Germline V gives CDR1 LNHDA, CDR2 SQIVND (reference sequence). J gave up 7 bases and V 7 bases, and 10 bases lay outside the gene matches. DNA for the CDR3: TGTGCCAGTATCCCCACAGGGGCCGGACAGCCCCAGCATTTT. Protein sequence: CASIPTGAGQPQHF.

The chain carries TRBV3-1 (or the pseudogene TRBV3-2) and TRBJ2-2; D is perhaps TRBD2 (6 bases). The CDR3 has 17 amino acids. V was shortened by 1 base and J by 0 bases, with 12 bases between the two germline ends. CDR1 and CDR2 (germline): LGHDT, YNNKEL (reference sequence). The CDR3 region is CASSQVWEVANTGELFF. The CDR3 nucleotides are TGTGCCAGCAGCCAAGTGTGGGAGGTCGCGAACACCGGGGAGCTGTTTTTT.